A selection of T cell receptor beta chains follows, all from one sample in a study of CD8 T cells in Susac syndrome. TCRdb processed the immunoSEQ multiplex PCR reads anew with MiXCR; each CDR3 protein has one entry. In the table there are about 240,000 distinct CDR3 sequences, 96% of which are singletons. The sequencing input was CD4+ T cells from PBMCs. Source of these receptors: a human donor with Susac syndrome. The CDR3 runs from the conserved cysteine through the conserved F or W. D genes are given only for firm matches. Clone size is given for some rows only: seen once, a few or many times, or a class if the clone is expanded.

j_call clone_size cdr3_length d_call v_call cdr3_aa cdr3_nt
TRBJ1-1 - 15 - TRBV7-2 CASSIRQTLNTEAFF TGTGCCAGCAGCATCCGACAGACCCTGAACACTGAAGCTTTCTTT
TRBJ2-7 - 14 - TRBV20-1 CSARKLGQSYEQYF TGCAGTGCTAGGAAACTTGGGCAATCCTACGAGCAGTACTTC
TRBJ2-3 - 11 - TRBV10-3 CATLSGDTQYF TGTGCCACCCTCTCGGGAGATACGCAGTATTTT
TRBJ2-5 - 14 - TRBV5-1 CASSLGHNQETQYF TGCGCCAGCAGCTTGGGGCACAACCAAGAGACCCAGTACTTC
TRBJ2-7 - 11 - TRBV29-1 CSAYRDSEQYF TGCAGCGCCTACAGGGATTCCGAGCAGTACTTC
TRBJ1-5 few 14 - TRBV7-8 CASSLGGGNQPQHF TGTGCCAGCAGCTTGGGAGGGGGCAATCAGCCCCAGCATTTT
TRBJ1-5 - 13 - TRBV29-1 CSVEVGGNQPQHF TGCAGCGTGGAGGTGGGGGGGAATCAGCCCCAGCATTTT
TRBJ1-1 - 16 - TRBV4-1 CASSQESVSYDTEAFF TGCGCCAGCAGCCAAGAGTCAGTGTCATATGACACTGAAGCTTTCTTT
TRBJ1-3 - 12 TRBD1 TRBV29-1 CSAGTGTGDIYF TGCAGCGCAGGAACGGGGACAGGCGACATATATTTT
TRBJ2-1 - 14 - TRBV7-9 CASSLPRLRPGVFF TGTGCCAGCAGCTTACCCCGCCTGAGGCCGGGGGTTTTCTTC
TRBJ2-1 - 15 TRBD2 TRBV28 CASRTDRLAGGPEFF TGTGCCAGCAGGACAGACAGACTAGCGGGAGGGCCTGAGTTCTTC
TRBJ2-7 - 15 TRBD1 TRBV28 CASTPHAGQVEEQYF TGTGCCAGCACACCCCATGCCGGACAGGTCGAAGAGCAGTACTTC
TRBJ2-2 once 15 TRBD2 TRBV5-1 CASQAGDANTGELFF TGCGCCAGCCAAGCGGGAGATGCGAACACCGGGGAGCTGTTTTTT
TRBJ2-7 - 17 - TRBV18 CASSPRPFVGSAYEQYF TGTGCCAGCTCACCTCGCCCCTTCGTCGGATCCGCCTACGAGCAGTACTTC
TRBJ2-3 - 11 - TRBV24-1 CAPDESDTQYF TGTGCCCCCGACGAGAGTGATACGCAGTATTTT
TRBJ2-7 - 12 TRBD1 TRBV29-1 CSVGDRFYEQYF TGCAGCGTCGGGGACAGGTTCTACGAGCAGTACTTC
TRBJ2-1 - 15 TRBD1 TRBV2 CASSEGTGGRDEQFF TGTGCCAGCAGTGAAGGGACAGGGGGGAGAGATGAGCAGTTCTTC
TRBJ1-2 - 13 - TRBV29-1 CSVEMSRGGGYTF TGCAGCGTTGAAATGTCCAGGGGAGGTGGCTACACCTTC
TRBJ2-1 - 16 - TRBV7-9 CASSFYSASSYNEQFF TGTGCCAGCAGCTTTTACTCTGCGAGCTCCTACAATGAGCAGTTCTTC
TRBJ2-6 - 15 TRBD2 TRBV29-1 CSVHWGGSGANVLTF TGCAGCGTCCACTGGGGGGGCTCTGGGGCCAACGTCCTGACTTTC
TRBJ2-5 - 13 - TRBV10-2 CASTSTVQETQYF TGCGCCAGCACCTCGACCGTCCAAGAGACCCAGTACTTC
TRBJ2-3 once 13 - TRBV28 CASSPPARGTQYF TGTGCCAGCAGTCCCCCTGCCCGGGGAACGCAGTATTTT
TRBJ2-2 once 14 - TRBV5-1 CASSFTQNTGELFF TGCGCCAGCAGCTTCACCCAGAACACCGGGGAGCTGTTTTTT
TRBJ2-1 - 16 TRBD2 TRBV14 CASSLGTSGFYNEQFF TGTGCCAGCAGCCTTGGGACTAGCGGCTTCTACAATGAGCAGTTCTTC
TRBJ2-5 - 14 - TRBV3-1 CASSQEQEGVTQYF TGTGCCAGCAGCCAAGAGCAGGAGGGTGTGACCCAGTACTTC
TRBJ2-7 - 13 - TRBV30 CAWSAPSDYEQYF TGTGCCTGGAGCGCACCCTCGGACTACGAGCAGTACTTC
TRBJ2-7 - 14 - TRBV10-3 CAISGAGSSYEQYF TGTGCCATCAGTGGGGCGGGGTCCTCCTACGAGCAGTACTTC
TRBJ2-7 - 14 - TRBV29-1 CSVEGGGMNYEQYF TGCAGCGTTGAAGGGGGCGGGATGAACTACGAGCAGTACTTC